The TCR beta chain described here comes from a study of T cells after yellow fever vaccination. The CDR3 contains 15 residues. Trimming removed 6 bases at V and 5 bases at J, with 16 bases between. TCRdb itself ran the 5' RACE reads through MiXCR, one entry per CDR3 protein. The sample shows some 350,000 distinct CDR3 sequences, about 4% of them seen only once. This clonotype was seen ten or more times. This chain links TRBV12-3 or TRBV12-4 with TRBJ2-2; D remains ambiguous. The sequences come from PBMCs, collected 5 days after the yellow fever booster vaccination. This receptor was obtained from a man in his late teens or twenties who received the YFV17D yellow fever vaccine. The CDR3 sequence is CASSPSGRQTGELFF. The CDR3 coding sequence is TGTGCCAGCAGCCCCTCCGGACGGCAGACCGGGGAGCTGTTTTTT.